This T cell receptor beta chain emerged from a study of neoadjuvant anti-PD-1 for oral cavity cancer. Study overall: Around day 43, patients without progression received a fourth nivolumab dose before surgery. Overall study results and limits: After neoadjuvant nivolumab, PBMC T cell clonality was significantly higher in non-responders than responders.

The CDR3 is 15 amino acids. V was shortened by 4 bases and J by 2 bases, with 15 bases between the two germline ends. Germline V gene lookup returns CDR1 SQVTM and CDR2 ANQGSEA. These oral cavity squamous cell carcinomas were HPV-negative and locally advanced. With regard to this clone: The target antigen is unknown.

The protocol was immunoSEQ multiplex PCR, while the TCRdb copy is restricted to in-frame clones and leaves out a portion. The repertoire holds 15,000 or so clones, with over 65% as singletons. Sample: PBMCs, taken before nivolumab (anti-PD-1) treatment. The rearrangement uses TRBV29-1 and TRBJ1-3; weak D call: TRBD1 (5 bases). The source of this sequence is a person between 40 and 80 years old with oral cavity squamous cell carcinoma. This CDR3 reads CSVGPLGGAGNTIYF. CDR3 nucleotide sequence: TGCAGCGTTGGCCCATTGGGGGGGGCTGGAAACACCATATATTTT.